This entry lists 22 T cell receptor beta chains sequenced from one sample in a study of regulatory T cells in long-lasting Graves disease. Relying on iRepertoire HTBI primers and Arm-PCR of CDR3 regions, the team built TCR beta libraries. TCRdb re-called the multiplex PCR reads through MiXCR, storing one row per CDR3 protein. The table shows around 400,000 distinct CDR3 sequences, with around 23% occurring only once. Time point described: persistent/refractory GD, antithyroid drugs over 5 years with positive TRAb. Following extraction of RNA from PBMCs, that RNA was used to make the TCR library. The sequencing here drew on peripheral blood mononuclear cells (PBMCs), taken when the disease was refractory, from a patient treated with antithyroid drugs. The source is a woman aged 40-49 years with Graves disease.

This clonotype was picked up one time. The genes are TRBV7-2 and TRBJ1-1; 7 positions match TRBD1. Germline V gives CDR1 SGHTA, CDR2 FQGNSA. Unmatched junction bases numbered 6, after V lost 6 bases and J lost 5 bases. The CDR3 covers 13 residues. The CDR3 loop is CASRHTGATEAFF. The DNA of the CDR3 is TGTGCCAGCAGACATACAGGGGCGACTGAAGCTTTCTTT. Looking up the rest from reference TRBV7-2 and TRBJ1-1 gives the full variable domain: GAGVSQSPSNKVTEKGKDVELRCDPISGHTALYWYRQSLGQGLEFLIYFQGNSAPDKSGLPSDRFSAERTGGSVSTLTIQRTQQEDSAVYLCASRHTGATEAFFGQGTRLTVV.

This clonotype was observed a few times. The chain has TRBV10-3 and TRBJ2-2, with 10 nucleotides matching TRBD2. CDR1 and CDR2 (germline): ENHRY, SYGVKD. The CDR3 extends over 15 amino acids. The V gene end was trimmed by 3 bases and the J gene end by 3 bases; junction bases not matched to a gene: 1. The CDR3 protein is CAISDLAGDTGELFF. Here the CDR3 DNA reads TGTGCCATCAGTGATCTAGCGGGAGACACCGGGGAGCTGTTTTTT.

This clonotype has ten or more counts. The chain carries TRBV6-1 and TRBJ1-2; TRBD1 agrees at 7 bases. V lost 6 bases and J lost 2; bases outside the gene matches: 18. The CDR3 length is 18 residues. The germline gives CDR1 MNHNS, CDR2 SASEGT. CDR3 sequence (DNA): TGTGCCAGCAGCGGACTAGGGTCCGACAGGGCAGTGAACTATGGCTACACCTTC. Protein sequence: CASSGLGSDRAVNYGYTF.

The table lists this clonotype with many counts. The rearrangement joins TRBV27 to TRBJ2-5; TRBD1 agrees at 7 bases. Germline CDR1 and CDR2: MNHEY and SMNVEV (reference sequence). CDR3 length equals 11 residues. V gave up 7 bases and J gave up 11 bases; unmatched junction bases: 7. CDR3 in amino acids: CASIFSGQQYF. The CDR3, as DNA: TGTGCCAGCATTTTTTCGGGACAGCAGTACTTC.

This clonotype was seen more than once but under ten times. V usage is TRBV30 and J usage is TRBJ1-3, with D hard to call. Germline V gene sequence: CDR1 GTSNPN, CDR2 SVGIG (reference sequence). Trimming left V 3 bases short and J 4 bases short, with 13 bases between. The CDR3 is 14 residues long. CDR3 amino acids: CAWSTGQGGNTIYF. CDR3 coding DNA: TGTGCCTGGAGCACCGGGCAAGGGGGAAACACCATATATTTT.

The chain uses TRBV11-2 and TRBJ2-7; D is uncertain. Germline V gene sequence: CDR1 SGHAT, CDR2 FQNNGV. Trimming took 5 bases from V and 6 from J, leaving 17 bases between them. The CDR3 extends over 14 amino acids. The CDR3 region is CASSTPRDYREQYF. The CDR3 nucleotides are TGTGCCAGCAGCACCCCACGTGATTACCGCGAGCAGTACTTC. The full variable domain, its missing parts supplied by reference TRBV11-2 and TRBJ2-7, is EAGVAQSPRYKIIEKRQSVAFWCNPISGHATLYWYQQILGQGPKLLIQFQNNGVVDDSQLPKDRFSAERLKGVDSTLKIQPAKLEDSAVYLCASSTPRDYREQYFGPGTRLTVT.

This clonotype was detected only a few times. The chain links TRBV20-1 to TRBJ1-6, with 7 bases aligning to TRBD1. Germline trimming cut 3 bases from V and 5 bases from J; bases unmatched to any gene: 4. Germline assignment: CDR1 DFQATT and CDR2 SNEGSKA (reference sequence). The CDR3 totals 14 residues. DNA of the CDR3: TGCAGTGCTAGCCCCACAGGGGATAATTCACCCCTCCACTTT. This sequence encodes CSASPTGDNSPLHF.

CDR3 residues: CASSLWIDNEQFF. For the CDR3, the DNA is TGTGCCAGCAGCTTATGGATAGACAATGAGCAGTTCTTC. This chain joins TRBV7-3 and TRBJ2-1; D remains unclear. The CDR3 length is 13 residues. V lost 2 bases and J lost 5, with 7 bases in between. CDR1 SGHTA and CDR2 FQGTGA come from the germline V gene.

This clonotype was recorded many times. V is TRBV7-8 and J is TRBJ1-2; D is perhaps TRBD1 (5 bases). This CDR3 has 16 amino acids. The V gene's germline CDR1 is SGHVS and CDR2 FQNEAQ. V was trimmed by 1 base and J by 1 base, leaving 13 bases between them. The CDR3 loop reads CASSLGDARDNYGYTF. The CDR3 region has the DNA TGTGCCAGCAGCTTAGGAGACGCCAGGGATAACTATGGCTACACCTTC.

The rearrangement links TRBV9 to TRBJ1-2; 8 bases line up with TRBD1. The germline V gene has CDR1 SGDLS and CDR2 YYNGEE. The CDR3 is 13 amino acids. The trim removed 7 bases at V and 2 bases at J, leaving 4 bases unmatched. DNA for the CDR3: TGTGCCAGCTGGGGACAGGAAAACTATGGCTACACCTTC. Translated: CASWGQENYGYTF.

This clonotype was observed at least ten times. The rearrangement uses TRBV6-9 and TRBJ2-5; possibly TRBD1 for D (5 bases). Trimming shortened V by 2 bases and J by 5 bases, and 12 bases separated the two germline ends. CDR1 is MNHGY, CDR2 SVAAGI, per germline. The CDR3 loop spans 14 amino acids. The CDR3 DNA is TGTGCCAGCAGTTATCTCGGTCCAGGGGAGACCCAGTACTTC. This translates into CASSYLGPGETQYF.

This clonotype was counted between two and nine times. At one end the junction does not follow the germline gene, possibly because of a read error. V usage is TRBV5-5 and J usage is TRBJ2-7; no reliable D call. The CDR3 extends over 12 amino acids. The V gene's germline CDR1 is SGHKS and CDR2 YYEKEE (reference sequence). Written as DNA, the CDR3 is TGTGCCAGCAGCTTTATCTCCAACGAGCAGTACTTC. This encodes CASSFISNEQYF.

For this clonotype: A much larger clonotype is one base distant, so this may be a read error. The chain employs TRBV7-9 and TRBJ2-7; D possibly uses TRBD1 or TRBD2 (6 bases each). The germline V gene encodes CDR1 SEHNR and CDR2 FQNEAQ (reference sequence). CDR3 length: 12 amino acids. The CDR3 nucleotides are TGTGTCAGCAATCAACAGGGAGGCGAGCAGTACTTC. Its protein product is CVSNQQGGEQYF.

The rearrangement links TRBV30 to TRBJ1-3, with D uncertain. V was cut by 1 base and J by 0 bases, with 1 base left in between. Per germline, CDR1 GTSNPN and CDR2 SVGIG (reference sequence). The CDR3 contains 12 residues. The CDR3 nucleotides are TGTGCCTGGAGTGCCTCTGGAAACACCATATATTTT. This sequence encodes CAWSASGNTIYF.

This clonotype was counted many times. The rearrangement links TRBV27 to TRBJ2-7; D is perhaps TRBD1 (5 bases). Germline CDR1 reads MNHEY; CDR2 reads SMNVEV (reference sequence). This CDR3 is built from 15 residues. With 2 bases removed from V and 2 bases from J, the gap between germline ends came to 13 bases. For the CDR3, the DNA is TGTGCCAGCAGTTTAATGTCAGGGAACCCCTACGAGCAGTACTTC. This translates into CASSLMSGNPYEQYF.

A word on this clonotype: Since a much larger clone is just one base distant, this may be a read error. This rearrangement joins TRBV2 to TRBJ1-5; D perhaps matches TRBD1 (5 bases). This CDR3 is built from 15 residues. The V gene's germline CDR1 is SNHLY and CDR2 FYNNEI. The V gene lost 5 bases and the J gene lost 0 bases, with 11 bases spanning the gap. The CDR3 region has the DNA TGTGCCAGCAGTTCGGACAAAAATAGCAATCAGCCCCAGCATTTT. It specifies CASSSDKNSNQPQHF.

This sequence joins TRBV28 and TRBJ2-7; the D gene could be TRBD1 or TRBD2 (6 bases each). The germline V and J ends were trimmed by 5 bases and 5 bases, with 10 bases remaining between them. CDR1 and CDR2 (germline): MDHEN, SYDVKM. This CDR3 contains 12 residues. The CDR3 DNA reads as TGTGCCAGCAGTGCCCGGGGGCACGAGCAGTACTTC. Translating gives CASSARGHEQYF.

Comment on this clonotype: A far larger clone is one nucleotide away, so this likely arose from a read error. The V and J genes are TRBV6-2 or TRBV6-3 and TRBJ1-5; D not resolved. Trimming left V 10 bases short and J 6 bases short, with 13 bases between. The CDR3 is made up of 12 amino acids. Germline lookup yields CDR1 MNHEY and CDR2 SVGEGT. CDR3 DNA: TGTGCCACCCTAGATGTCAGTCAGCCCCAGCATTTT. Its protein is CATLDVSQPQHF.

This clonotype occurred many times. The chain is built from TRBV6-1 and TRBJ1-5; the D gene is possibly TRBD1 (6 bases). Germline CDR1 reads MNHNS; CDR2 reads SASEGT. The CDR3 has 16 amino acids. V was trimmed by 5 bases and J by 0 bases, leaving 14 bases between them. This CDR3 is CASSPRQVYSNQPQHF. The CDR3 nucleotides are TGTGCCAGCAGTCCAAGACAGGTTTATAGCAATCAGCCCCAGCATTTT.

A few counts support this clonotype. The chain couples TRBV7-3 to TRBJ1-6, with 7 bases lining up with TRBD1. This CDR3 has 16 amino acids. With V trimmed by 5 bases and J by 9 bases, 13 bases remained unmatched. In germline, CDR1 is SGHTA, CDR2 FQGTGA. CDR3 nucleotide sequence: TGTGCCAGCAGCCTCACAGGGGTGGGGGCTGGTTCACCCCTCCACTTT. Translating it yields CASSLTGVGAGSPLHF.

The V call is TRBV11-2, the J call TRBJ2-3; 9 nucleotides match TRBD1. The V and J ends lost 3 bases and 3 bases, in that order; junction bases with no gene match: 7. The V gene's germline CDR1 is SGHAT and CDR2 FQNNGV. The CDR3 totals 16 residues. The CDR3 is CASSLAGTGYTDTQYF. For the CDR3, the DNA is TGTGCCAGCAGCTTGGCCGGGACAGGGTATACAGATACGCAGTATTTT.

The chain carries TRBV9 and TRBJ2-7; tentative D call: TRBD1 (6 bases). V lost 0 bases and J lost 5, with 12 bases in between. The CDR3 has 14 residues. Germline assignment: CDR1 SGDLS and CDR2 YYNGEE. This CDR3 is CASSVDSRGNEQYF. The CDR3 bases are TGTGCCAGCAGCGTAGATAGCAGGGGCAACGAGCAGTACTTC.